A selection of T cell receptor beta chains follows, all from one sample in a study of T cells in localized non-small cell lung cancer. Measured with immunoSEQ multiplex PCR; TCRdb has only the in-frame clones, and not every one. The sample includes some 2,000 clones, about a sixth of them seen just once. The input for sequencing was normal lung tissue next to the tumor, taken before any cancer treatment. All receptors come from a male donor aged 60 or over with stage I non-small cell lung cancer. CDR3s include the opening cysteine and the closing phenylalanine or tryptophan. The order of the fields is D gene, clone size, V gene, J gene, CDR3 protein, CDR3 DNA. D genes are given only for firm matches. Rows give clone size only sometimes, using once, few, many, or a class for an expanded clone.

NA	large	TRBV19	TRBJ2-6	CASERGGGANVLTF	TGTGCCAGTGAAAGGGGCGGTGGGGCCAACGTCCTGACTTTC
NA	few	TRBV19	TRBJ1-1	CASSITRGTEAFF	TGTGCCAGTAGTATAACCAGGGGTACTGAAGCTTTCTTT
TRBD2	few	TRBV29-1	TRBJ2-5	CSVEDMIAGPMTQYF	TGCAGCGTTGAAGATATGATAGCGGGACCCATGACCCAGTACTTC
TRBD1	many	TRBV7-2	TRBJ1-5	CASSRQGRQPQHF	TGTGCCAGCAGTCGACAGGGGAGACAGCCCCAGCATTTT
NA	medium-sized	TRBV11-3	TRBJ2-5	CASSPGLSLETQYF	TGTGCCAGCAGCCCGGGACTCTCGTTGGAGACCCAGTACTTC
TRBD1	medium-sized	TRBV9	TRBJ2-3	CASSGGLTGGGTDTQYF	TGTGCCAGCAGCGGTGGCCTTACAGGGGGTGGCACAGATACGCAGTATTTT
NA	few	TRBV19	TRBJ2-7	CASTGGGPHEQYF	TGTGCCAGTACAGGGGGAGGGCCCCACGAGCAGTACTTC
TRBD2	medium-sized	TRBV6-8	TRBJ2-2	CASRPGTSGRALSGELFF	TGTGCCAGCAGGCCTGGGACTAGCGGGAGGGCCCTCTCCGGGGAGCTGTTTTTT
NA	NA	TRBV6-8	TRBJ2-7	CASSANWGEQYF	TGTGCCAGCAGTGCAAATTGGGGCGAGCAGTACTTC
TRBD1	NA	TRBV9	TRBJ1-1	CASSVVSQGARGTEAFF	TGTGCCAGCAGCGTAGTTAGCCAGGGGGCACGGGGCACTGAAGCTTTCTTT
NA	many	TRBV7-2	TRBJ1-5	CASSRDGNQPQHF	TGTGCCAGCAGCAGGGACGGCAATCAGCCCCAGCATTTT
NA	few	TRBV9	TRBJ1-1	CASRQGENTEAFF	TGTGCCAGCAGGCAAGGAGAGAACACTGAAGCTTTCTTT
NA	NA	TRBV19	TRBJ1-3	CASSPRPGGTIYF	TGTGCCAGTAGTCCCCGTCCCGGAGGCACCATATATTTT
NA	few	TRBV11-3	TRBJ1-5	CASSPQQSSNQPQHF	TGTGCCAGCAGCCCCCAGCAGTCGAGCAATCAGCCCCAGCATTTT
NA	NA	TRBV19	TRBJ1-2	CASSIVGQRNYGYTF	TGTGCCAGTAGTATAGTCGGACAACGAAACTATGGCTACACCTTC
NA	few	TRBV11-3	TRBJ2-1	CASSPTTGSHDNEQFF	TGTGCCAGCAGCCCCACGACCGGGAGCCATGATAATGAGCAGTTCTTC
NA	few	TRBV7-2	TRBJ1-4	CASSPRLREKLFF	TGTGCCAGCAGCCCCCGGCTTAGGGAAAAACTGTTTTTT
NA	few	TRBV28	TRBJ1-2	CASSGSLYGYTF	TGTGCCAGCAGCGGGTCTTTGTATGGCTACACCTTC
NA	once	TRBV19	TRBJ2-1	CASSLRDYNEQFF	TGTGCCAGTAGTCTCCGGGACTACAATGAGCAGTTCTTC
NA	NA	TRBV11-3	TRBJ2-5	CASSLGLYQETQYF	TGTGCCAGCAGCTTGGGTCTGTACCAAGAGACCCAGTACTTC
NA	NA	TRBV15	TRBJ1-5	CATSRDRVNQPQHF	TGTGCCACCAGCAGGGACAGAGTAAATCAGCCCCAGCATTTT
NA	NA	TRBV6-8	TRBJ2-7	CAISVRYEDEQYF	TGTGCCATCAGTGTCAGGTACGAAGACGAGCAGTACTTC
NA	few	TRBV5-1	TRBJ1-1	CASSLATQNTEAFF	TGCGCCAGCAGCTTGGCGACGCAGAACACTGAAGCTTTCTTT
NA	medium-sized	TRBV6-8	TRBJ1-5	CASSFGQGLNQPQHF	TGTGCCAGCAGTTTCGGGCAGGGCTTGAATCAGCCCCAGCATTTT
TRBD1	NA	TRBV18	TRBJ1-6	CASSPLRGTGGSPLHF	TGTGCCAGCTCACCACTCCGAGGGACAGGGGGATCACCCCTCCACTTT
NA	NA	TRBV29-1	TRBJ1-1	CSVDRVGSTEAFF	TGCAGCGTTGACCGGGTCGGGAGCACTGAAGCTTTCTTT
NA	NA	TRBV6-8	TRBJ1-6	CASSYRGFSSPLHF	TGTGCCAGCAGTTACAGAGGGTTTTCATCACCCCTCCACTTT
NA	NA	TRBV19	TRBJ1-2	CASGGLSPYTF	TGTGCCAGTGGTGGACTGAGCCCTTACACCTTC
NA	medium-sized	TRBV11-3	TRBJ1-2	CASSLSFGGVSGYTF	TGTGCCAGCAGCTTAAGCTTTGGAGGGGTCAGCGGCTACACCTTC
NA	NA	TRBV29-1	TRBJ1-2	CSVVDSRGDYTF	TGCAGCGTTGTTGATTCGAGAGGGGACTACACCTTC
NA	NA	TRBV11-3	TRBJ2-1	CASSPNRETGNEQFF	TGTGCCAGCAGCCCTAACCGGGAAACGGGGAATGAGCAGTTCTTC
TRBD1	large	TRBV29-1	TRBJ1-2	CSVEDRSTGATRGYTF	TGCAGCGTTGAAGATCGAAGTACAGGGGCTACACGTGGCTACACCTTC
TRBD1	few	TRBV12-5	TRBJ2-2	CASTGTANTGELFF	TGTGCCAGCACCGGGACAGCAAACACCGGGGAGCTGTTTTTT
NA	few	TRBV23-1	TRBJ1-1	CASSQGWTTEAFF	TGCGCCAGCAGCCAAGGGTGGACGACTGAAGCTTTCTTT
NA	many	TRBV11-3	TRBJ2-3	CASRPAGAATDTQYF	TGTGCCAGCAGGCCCGCGGGGGCGGCCACAGATACGCAGTATTTT